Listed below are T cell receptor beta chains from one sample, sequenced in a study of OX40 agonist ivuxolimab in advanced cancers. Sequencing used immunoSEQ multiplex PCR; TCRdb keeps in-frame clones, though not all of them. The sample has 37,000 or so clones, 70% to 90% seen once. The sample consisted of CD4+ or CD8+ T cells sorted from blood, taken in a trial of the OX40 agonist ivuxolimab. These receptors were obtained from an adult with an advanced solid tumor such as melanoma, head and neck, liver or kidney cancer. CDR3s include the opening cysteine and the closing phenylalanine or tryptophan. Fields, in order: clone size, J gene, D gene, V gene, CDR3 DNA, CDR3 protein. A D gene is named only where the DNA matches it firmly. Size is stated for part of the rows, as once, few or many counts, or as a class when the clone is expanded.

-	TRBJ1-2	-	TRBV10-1	TGCGCCAGCAGTGCATACAGGGAGGATGGCTACACCTTC	CASSAYREDGYTF
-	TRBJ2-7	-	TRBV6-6	TGTGCCAGCAGAGTCACCGGAGGGTCCTACGAGCAGTACTTC	CASRVTGGSYEQYF
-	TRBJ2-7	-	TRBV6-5	TGTGCCAGCAATGTCTACGGCAGTTCCTACGAGCAGTACTTC	CASNVYGSSYEQYF
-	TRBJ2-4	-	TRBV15	TGTGCCACCAGCGTAGACGCAGGGAACATTCAGTACTTC	CATSVDAGNIQYF
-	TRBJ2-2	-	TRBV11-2	TGTGCCAGCAGCTTAGGTCTCACCGGGGAGCTGTTTTTT	CASSLGLTGELFF
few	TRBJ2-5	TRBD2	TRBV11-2	TGTGCCAGCAGCTTAGGAAGACTAGCGGAGACCCAGTACTTC	CASSLGRLAETQYF
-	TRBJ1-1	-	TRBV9	TGTGCCAGCAGCGTAGACGCCATGACCACTGAAGCTTTCTTT	CASSVDAMTTEAFF
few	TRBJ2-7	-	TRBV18	TGTGCCAGCTCGACACCCGGTGGTGAGCAGTACTTC	CASSTPGGEQYF
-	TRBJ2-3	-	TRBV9	TGTGCCAGCAGCGTAGCTGGGGGGTTAGGCACAGATACGCAGTATTTT	CASSVAGGLGTDTQYF
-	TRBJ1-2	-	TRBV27	TGTGCCAGCAGTCCGTTACCCCCAATAGAGACCTCTAACTATGGCTACACCTTC	CASSPLPPIETSNYGYTF
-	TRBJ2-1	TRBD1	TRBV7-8	TGTGCCAGCGGGAGACAGGGGGCTAATGAGCAGTTCTTC	CASGRQGANEQFF
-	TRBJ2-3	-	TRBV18	TGTGCCAGCTCACCCTCAAGGGACCGAACAGATACGCAGTATTTT	CASSPSRDRTDTQYF
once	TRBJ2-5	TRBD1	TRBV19	TGTGCCAGTAGTCCCGGGACAGTTCAAGAGACCCAGTACTTC	CASSPGTVQETQYF
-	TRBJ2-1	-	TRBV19	TGTGCCAGTAGTATTGAGGACACGGCATACAATGAGCAGTTCTTC	CASSIEDTAYNEQFF
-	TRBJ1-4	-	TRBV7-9	TGTGCCAGCAGCTCCACAGGAATGGAAAAACTGTTTTTT	CASSSTGMEKLFF
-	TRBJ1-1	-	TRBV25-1	TGTGCCAGCAGTGATTCTTTCGGAGGAGCTTTCTTT	CASSDSFGGAFF
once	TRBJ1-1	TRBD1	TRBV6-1	TGTGCCAGCATCTATAGTACAGGGGGAAACACTGAAGCTTTCTTT	CASIYSTGGNTEAFF
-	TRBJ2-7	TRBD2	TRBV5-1	TGCGCCAGCAGCTCGAGGGACGGGGGGACCTACGAGCAGTACTTC	CASSSRDGGTYEQYF
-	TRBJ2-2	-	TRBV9	TGTGCCAGCAGCGTCCTCTCCGGGGAGCTGTTTTTT	CASSVLSGELFF
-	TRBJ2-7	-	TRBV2	TGTGCCAGCAGGCAGGGGGGCTTCTACGAGCAGTACTTC	CASRQGGFYEQYF
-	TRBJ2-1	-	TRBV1	TGCACCAGCAGTCTCTTGGAAGAAGGGTGCCCCTACAATGAGCAGTTCTTC	CTSSLLEEGCPYNEQFF
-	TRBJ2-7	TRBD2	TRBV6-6	TGTGCCAGCAGTTACTCCGCGGGGGTCTATGAGCAGTACTTC	CASSYSAGVYEQYF
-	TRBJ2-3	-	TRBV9	TGTGCCAGCGAGAGGGGGCGGGGGAGCACAGATACGCAGTATTTT	CASERGRGSTDTQYF
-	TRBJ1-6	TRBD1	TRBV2	TGTGCCAGCAGTGACACGACAGGGGGCAGGAATTCACCCCTCCACTTT	CASSDTTGGRNSPLHF
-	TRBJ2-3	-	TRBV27	TGTGCCACCGCGCCTCTTGGCGGGGCCACAGATACGCAGTATTTT	CATAPLGGATDTQYF
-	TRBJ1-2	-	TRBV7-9	TGTGCCAGCAGCCAGGCCGGGTTGGGGGCTAGTGGCTACACCTTC	CASSQAGLGASGYTF
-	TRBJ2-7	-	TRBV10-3	TGTGCCATCAGTGATGGCCAAGGGACCTACGAGCAGTACTTC	CAISDGQGTYEQYF
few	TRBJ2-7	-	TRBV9	TGTGCCAGCAGCGTCCAGGGGAGAGACGAGCAGTACTTC	CASSVQGRDEQYF
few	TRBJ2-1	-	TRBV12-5	TGTGCTAGTGGTTTGTACTTACAGGGAGTCAATGAGCAGTTCTTC	CASGLYLQGVNEQFF
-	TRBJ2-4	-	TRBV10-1	TGCCAAACACCGCTAAGAGGGGGGAGGACCAAAAACATTCAGTACTTC	CQTPLRGGRTKNIQYF
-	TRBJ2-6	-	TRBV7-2	TGTGCCAGCAGCTTACGTGGAGCCTCCTCTGGGGCCAACGTCCTGACTTTC	CASSLRGASSGANVLTF
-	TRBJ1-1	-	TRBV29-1	TGCAGCGGGAGACAGCGCCTGAACACTGAAGCTTTCTTT	CSGRQRLNTEAFF
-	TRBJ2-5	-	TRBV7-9	TGTGCCAGCAGCTATACGACAGTTCAAGAGACCCAGTACTTC	CASSYTTVQETQYF
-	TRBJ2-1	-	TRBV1	TGCACCAGCAGCCATCCTTATAGGACAGGGTACAATGAGCAGTTCTTC	CTSSHPYRTGYNEQFF
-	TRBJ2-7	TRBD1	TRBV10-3	TGTGCCGCCCAAGCCGGGACAGGCCCCTACGAGCAGTACTTC	CAAQAGTGPYEQYF
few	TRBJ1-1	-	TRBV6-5	TGTGCCAGCAGCCAAGGAGAGACGAACACTGAAGCTTTCTTT	CASSQGETNTEAFF
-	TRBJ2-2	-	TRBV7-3	TGTGCCAGCAGCTTCAGGGGGGGCCTGGTCACCGGGGAGCTGTTTTTT	CASSFRGGLVTGELFF
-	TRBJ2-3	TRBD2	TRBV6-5	TGTGCCACTTATAGTGGGGGGGCGCAGTATTTT	CATYSGGAQYF
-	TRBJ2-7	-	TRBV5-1	TGCGCCAGCAGGGAGGTAGCGAGAGAAAACTACGAGCAGTACTTC	CASREVARENYEQYF
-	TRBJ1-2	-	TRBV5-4	TGTGCCAGCAGCCCGCCAAGGGGCTTGGGGTATGGCTACACCTTC	CASSPPRGLGYGYTF
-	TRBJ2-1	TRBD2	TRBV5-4	TGTGCCAGCAGCTTGGTGCGGGGGGGCCTGGATGAGCAGTTCTTC	CASSLVRGGLDEQFF
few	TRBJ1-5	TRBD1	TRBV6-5	TGTGCCAGCAGTTACTCTACAGGGGGCAATCAGCCCCAGCATTTT	CASSYSTGGNQPQHF
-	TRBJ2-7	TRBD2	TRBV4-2	TGTGCCAGCAGCCAAGAAGCGGGGCCTACTACCTACGAGCAGTACTTC	CASSQEAGPTTYEQYF
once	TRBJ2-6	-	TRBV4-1	TGCGCCAGCAGCCAAGATCGATTAGCTGGGGCCAACGTCCTGACTTTC	CASSQDRLAGANVLTF
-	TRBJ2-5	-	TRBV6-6	TGTGCCAGCAGTTACAGGGCCAACCGCCAAGAGACCCAGTACTTC	CASSYRANRQETQYF
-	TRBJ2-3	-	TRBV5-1	TGCGCCAGCAGCTTGGGGGTAAACACAGATACGCAGTATTTT	CASSLGVNTDTQYF